The rows below give T cell receptor beta chains drawn from one sample of a study of control samples from healthy donors and cancer patients. Sequencing used immunoSEQ multiplex PCR; TCRdb keeps in-frame clones, though not all of them. The table has nearly 200,000 clones, 91% seen once. The specimen was blood. The receptors here all came from a man younger than 40 in good health. The CDR3 runs from the conserved cysteine through the conserved F or W. A D gene is named only where the DNA matches it firmly. Only some rows state a clone size, as once, few, many or a class for expanded clones.

V	D	J	length	size	CDR3	DNA
TRBV3-1/TRBV3-2	-	TRBJ1-1	13	-	CASSQGRDTEAFF	TGTGCCAGCAGCCAAGGGAGGGACACTGAAGCTTTCTTT
TRBV6-6	-	TRBJ2-2	13	-	CASSTGLPGELFF	TGTGCCAGCAGTACCGGGCTTCCCGGGGAGCTGTTTTTT
TRBV9	TRBD2	TRBJ2-2	15	-	CASSFDTSGTGELFF	TGTGCCAGCAGCTTCGACACTAGCGGTACCGGGGAGCTGTTTTTT
TRBV4-1	-	TRBJ1-2	17	-	CASSQVDSPILTYGYTF	TGCGCCAGCAGCCAAGTGGACAGCCCTATTCTCACCTATGGCTACACCTTC
TRBV19	-	TRBJ1-6	16	once	CASSIHSLSYNSPLHF	TGTGCCAGTAGTATACACAGCCTCTCCTATAATTCACCCCTCCACTTT
TRBV5-1	-	TRBJ1-1	14	-	CASSLGAEGAEAFF	TGCGCCAGCAGCTTGGGTGCCGAGGGGGCTGAAGCTTTCTTT
TRBV19	TRBD1	TRBJ2-7	14	-	CASQRAGGSYEQYF	TGTGCCAGCCAAAGGGCAGGGGGCTCCTACGAGCAGTACTTC
TRBV9	-	TRBJ2-1	16	few	CASSEVAGNSYNEQFF	TGTGCCAGCAGCGAAGTTGCGGGGAATTCCTACAATGAGCAGTTCTTC
TRBV19	-	TRBJ1-5	15	-	CASSVAGHSNQPQHF	TGTGCCAGTAGTGTCGCGGGGCATAGCAATCAGCCCCAGCATTTT
TRBV3-1/TRBV3-2	-	TRBJ2-7	13	-	CASSFGTQFEQYF	TGTGCCAGCAGCTTCGGGACGCAATTTGAGCAGTACTTC
TRBV3-1/TRBV3-2	-	TRBJ2-7	16	-	CASSQVRPGLNYEQYF	TGTGCCAGCAGCCAAGTGAGGCCGGGTCTTAACTACGAGCAGTACTTC
TRBV6-8	TRBD2	TRBJ2-2	18	-	CASSYGVLAGGPDGELFF	TGTGCCAGCAGTTACGGGGTCTTGGCGGGGGGGCCCGACGGGGAGCTGTTTTTT
TRBV2	-	TRBJ1-1	14	-	CASSVLQVNTEAFF	TGTGCCAGCAGTGTACTTCAGGTGAACACTGAAGCTTTCTTT
TRBV19	-	TRBJ2-3	13	-	CASMPRVADTQYF	TGTGCCAGTATGCCCCGGGTCGCAGATACGCAGTATTTT
TRBV6-5	-	TRBJ1-6	14	-	CASSRDNFRSPLHF	TGTGCCAGCAGTCGGGACAATTTTCGTTCACCCCTCCACTTT
TRBV5-1	-	TRBJ1-1	14	-	CASSLSSVNTEAFF	TGCGCCAGCAGCTTGTCTTCGGTGAACACTGAAGCTTTCTTT
TRBV5-1	-	TRBJ1-2	16	-	CASSSRPNSFDYGYTF	TGCGCCAGCAGCTCTAGACCGAACTCCTTCGACTATGGCTACACCTTC
TRBV2	TRBD1	TRBJ1-5	13	-	CASRTGGGQPQHF	TGTGCCAGCAGGACAGGGGGAGGTCAGCCCCAGCATTTT
TRBV2	-	TRBJ2-2	15	-	CASRAGTHTSGELFF	TGTGCCAGCCGAGCCGGGACGCATACGTCCGGGGAGCTGTTTTTT
TRBV11-2	-	TRBJ1-2	12	-	CASSSQGSPNHF	TGTGCCAGCAGCTCGCAGGGATCGCCCAACCACTTC
TRBV3-1/TRBV3-2	-	TRBJ2-1	11	-	CASSLNQILLF	TGTGCCAGCAGCCTTAACCAGATACTGCTCTTC
TRBV19	TRBD1	TRBJ1-6	14	once	CASSIWDRASPLHF	TGTGCCAGTAGTATTTGGGACAGGGCTTCACCCCTCCACTTT
TRBV13	-	TRBJ1-2	17	-	CASSFRGSNLANYGYTF	TGTGCCAGCAGCTTTAGAGGGTCTAATTTAGCTAACTATGGCTACACCTTC
TRBV29-1	TRBD1	TRBJ1-2	12	-	CSVGDRGDGYTF	TGCAGCGTTGGGGACAGGGGTGATGGCTACACCTTC
TRBV25-1	TRBD2	TRBJ2-7	16	-	CASSAGLAGSSYEQYF	TGTGCCAGCAGTGCAGGACTAGCGGGGAGCTCCTACGAGCAGTACTTC
TRBV3-1/TRBV3-2	-	TRBJ1-5	14	once	CASSPTGANQPQHF	TGTGCCAGCAGTCCTACAGGAGCCAATCAGCCCCAGCATTTT
TRBV5-1	-	TRBJ1-1	14	-	CASSFNDRASGAFF	TGCGCCAGCAGCTTCAATGACCGCGCAAGTGGAGCTTTCTTT
TRBV5-1	-	TRBJ1-2	14	-	CASSLGQLTYGYTF	TGCGCCAGCAGCCTAGGACAGTTGACGTATGGCTACACCTTC
TRBV5-8	-	TRBJ2-7	16	-	CASSLDGGQGTHEQYF	TGTGCCAGCAGCTTGGACGGGGGTCAGGGGACGCACGAGCAGTACTTC
TRBV28	TRBD1	TRBJ2-7	16	-	CASNGLLGQRSYEQYF	TGTGCCAGCAACGGGTTATTGGGACAGCGCTCCTACGAGCAGTACTTC
TRBV4-2	TRBD2	TRBJ2-2	17	-	CASSKDPSGGNTGELFF	TGTGCCAGCAGCAAAGACCCCAGCGGGGGGAACACCGGGGAGCTGTTTTTT
TRBV5-1	-	TRBJ2-1	15	-	CASSFRSEGTNEQFF	TGCGCCAGCAGCTTCCGCTCCGAAGGGACCAATGAGCAGTTCTTC
TRBV11-1	-	TRBJ1-3	16	-	CASSFGQNSPGNTIYF	TGTGCCAGCAGCTTCGGACAAAACTCTCCTGGAAACACCATATATTTT
TRBV5-1	-	TRBJ2-6	20	-	CASSSTTVGSVPSGANVLTF	TGCGCCAGCAGCTCTACTACCGTGGGCTCGGTACCCTCTGGGGCCAACGTCCTGACTTTC
TRBV14	TRBD1	TRBJ1-6	15	-	CASSQARGPNSPLHF	TGTGCCAGCAGCCAAGCCAGGGGGCCTAATTCACCCCTCCACTTT
TRBV29-1	TRBD2	TRBJ2-1	14	-	CSAVGTSRYNEQFF	TGCAGCGCCGTGGGGACTAGCAGGTACAATGAGCAGTTCTTC
TRBV18	-	TRBJ1-2	16	-	CASSLNDGGLNYGYTF	TGTGCCAGCTCTCTAAACGACGGGGGACTTAACTATGGCTACACCTTC
TRBV12-3/TRBV12-4	-	TRBJ2-3	13	-	CASRPYNTDTQYF	TGTGCCAGCAGACCCTACAACACAGATACGCAGTATTTT
TRBV19	TRBD2	TRBJ2-1	16	once	CASSTLGGGSYNEQFF	TGTGCCAGTAGTACACTCGGCGGGGGCTCCTACAATGAGCAGTTCTTC
TRBV30	-	TRBJ2-2	16	-	CAWSYGDSHGAGELFF	TGTGCCTGGAGTTACGGGGATAGCCACGGGGCCGGGGAGCTGTTTTTT
TRBV3-1/TRBV3-2	-	TRBJ1-5	15	-	CASSQSSEGNQPQHF	TGTGCCAGCAGCCAATCTTCCGAGGGCAATCAGCCCCAGCATTTT
TRBV6-5	TRBD2	TRBJ2-7	14	-	CASIRGGASYEQYF	TGTGCCAGCATCCGGGGGGGGGCCTCCTACGAGCAGTACTTC
TRBV27	-	TRBJ2-3	13	few	CASRQGNTDTQYF	TGTGCCAGCAGGCAGGGAAACACAGATACGCAGTATTTT
TRBV7-9	-	TRBJ1-1	14	-	CASSLVSTNTEAFF	TGTGCCAGCAGCTTAGTTTCAACGAACACTGAAGCTTTCTTT
TRBV7-6	-	TRBJ1-2	15	-	CASSLRVGPNYGYTF	TGTGCCAGCAGCCTCCGGGTAGGGCCCAACTATGGCTACACCTTC
TRBV9	-	TRBJ2-2	16	-	CASSVVAPGMNGELFF	TGTGCCAGCAGCGTAGTCGCACCGGGAATGAACGGGGAGCTGTTTTTT
TRBV6-4	-	TRBJ1-1	14	-	CASSEGSWGTEAFF	TGTGCCAGCAGTGAGGGTTCCTGGGGCACTGAAGCTTTCTTT
TRBV21-1	-	TRBJ1-4	18	-	CASSFPGRDGATNEKLFF	TGTGCCAGCAGCTTCCCCGGCCGGGACGGGGCAACTAATGAAAAACTGTTTTTT
TRBV3-1/TRBV3-2	-	TRBJ2-3	15	-	CASSQRASLPDTQYF	TGTGCCAGCAGCCAGAGGGCCAGCTTACCAGATACGCAGTATTTT
TRBV5-1	TRBD2	TRBJ2-7	16	-	CASSLAEVWGGYEQYF	TGCGCCAGCAGCTTGGCCGAGGTGTGGGGGGGATACGAGCAGTACTTC
TRBV30	-	TRBJ1-6	15	-	CAWSGGSSYNSPLHF	TGTGCCTGGAGTGGGGGAAGCTCCTATAATTCACCCCTCCACTTT
TRBV11-2	-	TRBJ1-1	13	-	CASSSGQVTEAFF	TGTGCCAGCTCCTCGGGGCAGGTCACTGAAGCTTTCTTT
TRBV12-3/TRBV12-4	-	TRBJ1-6	12	-	CAAGQGPSPLHF	TGTGCCGCCGGGCAGGGGCCTTCACCCCTCCACTTT
TRBV18	-	TRBJ2-7	16	-	CASSPDFQGRGYEQYF	TGTGCCAGCTCACCGGATTTTCAGGGTAGGGGCTACGAGCAGTACTTC
TRBV25-1	-	TRBJ1-2	13	-	CASTGSPNYGYTF	TGTGCCAGCACAGGGAGTCCAAACTATGGCTACACCTTC
TRBV5-8	-	TRBJ1-1	15	-	CASSFGGPLNTEAFF	TGTGCCAGCAGCTTTGGCGGGCCATTAAACACTGAAGCTTTCTTT
TRBV30	-	TRBJ1-2	12	-	CAWSGGPGGYTF	TGTGCCTGGAGTGGAGGGCCCGGAGGCTACACCTTC